Below, one T cell receptor (beta chain) is given with its context. The sample comes from a study of technical replicates of blood from several donors. Generated by immunoSEQ multiplex PCR, the TCRdb table keeps only in-frame clones and is missing some. The table lists around 64,000 clones, over 85% of them singletons. The CDR3 extends over 15 amino acids. In germline, CDR1 is SNHLY, CDR2 FYNNEI. V was pared by 6 bases and J by 10 bases, with 19 bases between. This sequence was found in a human donor in good health. Some clones in this sample may be carry-over from other donors' samples. Sequenced material: PBMCs. The chain carries TRBV2 and TRBJ1-6; D may be TRBD1 (6 bases). The CDR3 nucleotides read TGTGCCAGCAGCTGGGATCGGGGGGCAGGGTCACCCCTCCACTTT. This translates into CASSWDRGAGSPLHF.